This TCR beta chain was recorded in a study of regulatory T cells in long-lasting Graves disease. Time point here: persistent/refractory GD, antithyroid drugs over 5 years with positive TRAb. With RNA extracted from PBMCs as input, the TCR library was made. Concerning this clonotype itself: A much bigger clone sits one base away, suggesting this may be a read error.

To make TCR beta libraries, researchers used iRepertoire HTBI primers and Arm-PCR of CDR3 regions. From the multiplex PCR reads, TCRdb called clonotypes with MiXCR, one entry per CDR3 protein. Of roughly 430,000 distinct CDR3 sequences in the sample, approximately 22% are singletons; the top ten hold around 15%. V was trimmed by 2 bases and J by 7 bases, leaving 24 bases between them. The CDR3 is 19 amino acids. Germline-derived CDR1 and CDR2 are MNHEY and SVGEGT. This chain connects TRBV6-2 or TRBV6-3 to TRBJ1-6; maybe TRBD1 (6 bases). Sequenced here: peripheral blood mononuclear cells (PBMCs), sampled when the disease was refractory, from a patient treated with antithyroid drugs. The sequence was collected from a female donor with Graves disease. The CDR3 is CASSYTPKFFGTRNSPLHF. In nucleotides, the CDR3 is TGTGCCAGCAGTTACACACCCAAATTCTTCGGGACAAGAAATTCACCCCTCCACTTT.